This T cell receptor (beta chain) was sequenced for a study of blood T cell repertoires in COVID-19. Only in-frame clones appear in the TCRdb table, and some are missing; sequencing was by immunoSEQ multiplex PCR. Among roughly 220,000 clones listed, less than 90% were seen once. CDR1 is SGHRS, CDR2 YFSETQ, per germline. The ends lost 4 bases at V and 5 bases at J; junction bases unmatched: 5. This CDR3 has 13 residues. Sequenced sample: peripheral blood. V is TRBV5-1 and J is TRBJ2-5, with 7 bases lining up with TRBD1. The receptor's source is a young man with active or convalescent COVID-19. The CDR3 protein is CASSQDRVETQYF. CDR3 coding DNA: TGCGCCAGCAGCCAAGACAGGGTGGAGACCCAGTACTTC.